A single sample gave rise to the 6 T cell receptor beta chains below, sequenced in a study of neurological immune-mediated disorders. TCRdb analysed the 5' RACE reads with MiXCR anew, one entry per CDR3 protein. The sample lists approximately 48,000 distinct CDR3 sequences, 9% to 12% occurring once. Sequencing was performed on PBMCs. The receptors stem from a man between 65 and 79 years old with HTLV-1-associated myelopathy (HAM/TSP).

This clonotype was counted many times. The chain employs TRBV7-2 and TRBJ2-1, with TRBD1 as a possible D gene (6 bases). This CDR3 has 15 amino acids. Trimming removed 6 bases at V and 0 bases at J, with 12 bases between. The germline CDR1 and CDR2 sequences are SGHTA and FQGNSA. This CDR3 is CASSWTATSYNEQFF. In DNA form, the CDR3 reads TGTGCCAGCAGTTGGACAGCCACCTCCTACAATGAGCAGTTCTTC.

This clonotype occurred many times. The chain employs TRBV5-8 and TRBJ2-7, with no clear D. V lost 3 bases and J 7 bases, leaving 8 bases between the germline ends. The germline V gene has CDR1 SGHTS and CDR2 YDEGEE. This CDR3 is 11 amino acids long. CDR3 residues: CASSSRQEQYF. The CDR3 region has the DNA TGTGCCAGCAGCTCGAGGCAGGAGCAGTACTTC. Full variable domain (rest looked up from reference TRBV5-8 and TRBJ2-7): EAGVTQSPTHLIKTRGQQATLRCSPISGHTSVYWYQQALGLGLQFLLWYDEGEERNRGNFPPRFSGRQFPNYSSELNVNALELEDSALYLCASSSRQEQYFGPGTRLTVT.

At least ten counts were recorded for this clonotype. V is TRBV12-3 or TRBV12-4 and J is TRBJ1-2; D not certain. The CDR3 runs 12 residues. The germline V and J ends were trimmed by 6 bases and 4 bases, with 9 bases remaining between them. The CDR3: CASRVNSYGYTF. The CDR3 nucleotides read TGTGCCAGCAGAGTGAACAGCTATGGCTACACCTTC.

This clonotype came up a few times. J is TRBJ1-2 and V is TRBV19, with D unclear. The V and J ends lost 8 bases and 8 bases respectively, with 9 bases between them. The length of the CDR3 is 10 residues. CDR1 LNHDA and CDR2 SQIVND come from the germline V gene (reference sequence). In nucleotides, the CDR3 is TGTGCCAGTGGGTGGGGAGGCTACACCTTC. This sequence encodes CASGWGGYTF.

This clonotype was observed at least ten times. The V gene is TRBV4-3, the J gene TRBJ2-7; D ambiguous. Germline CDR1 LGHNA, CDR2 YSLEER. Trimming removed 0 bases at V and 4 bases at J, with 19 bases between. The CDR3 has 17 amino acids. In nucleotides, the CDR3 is TGCGCCAGCAGCCAAGATGCCCTAGGACGGCGGCAGTACGAGCAGTACTTC. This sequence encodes CASSQDALGRRQYEQYF.

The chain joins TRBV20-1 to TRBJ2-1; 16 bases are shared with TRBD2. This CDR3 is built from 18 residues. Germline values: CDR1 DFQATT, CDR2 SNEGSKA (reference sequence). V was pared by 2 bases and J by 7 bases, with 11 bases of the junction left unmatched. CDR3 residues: CSARHLGTSGRAGNEQFF. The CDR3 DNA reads TGCAGTGCTAGACACCTCGGGACTAGCGGGAGGGCAGGTAATGAGCAGTTCTTC.